The source of this T cell receptor (beta chain) is a study of blood T cell repertoires in COVID-19 (dated by TCRdb to 2018 to 2020). Regarding the complete study: Collaborator samples came from the United States, Italy and Spain and covered acute and convalescent phases of COVID-19. The material from the prospective study consisted of cDNA or gDNA derived from T cells, B-cell-depleted T cells, or PBMCs. Subjects who had been exposed to COVID-19, were actively infected with it, or had recovered from it provided the deeply sampled blood TCRbeta repertoires that made up the dataset. The repertoires were released in a freely available public database intended as a resource for research on the immune response to SARS-CoV-2. Samples came from the ongoing ImmuneRACE study (first 160 participants) plus 1,254 subjects from 6 global collaborators. A de-identified subject ID, COVID-19 status, age in years and sex were almost always included in the sample metadata. HLA class I and class II types, where available, came from metadata supplied by the sample provider rather than from assay-based typing. What the work shows at the level of the full study, not this receptor alone: The amount of clinical and demographic metadata varied by source and participant and was provided uncurated.

Each collaborating institution followed its own protocols to collect whole blood in K2EDTA tubes. For TCRbeta analysis, collaborators shipped samples in one of three forms: frozen whole blood, isolated PBMCs, or DNA extracted from either of those sample types. Looking up the germline V gene (reference sequence) yields CDR1 LGHDT and CDR2 YNNKEL. The CDR3 numbers 16 residues from cysteine through phenylalanine. The sequence is cut down to CDR3 DNA, 48 bases in frame from base 1. Trimming leaves V shorter by 1 base and J shorter by 2 bases, with the junction holding 4 bases beyond the gene matches. A remark on this clone: Its binding antigen is unknown. Per-nucleotide qualities are absent, and no much larger clonotype sits a single base away.

TCRbeta CDR3 regions were amplified from genomic DNA by means of the immunoSEQ Assay, a bias-controlled multiplex PCR. Turning to the authors' computational methods: Within the assay, amplification of reference gene primers was used to estimate how many nucleated cells each sample contained. Sequence reads were collapsed and filtered to measure the absolute abundance of every unique TCRbeta CDR3 rearrangement. Productive Simpson clonality was computed per sample as the square root of Simpson's diversity index over productive rearrangements. TCRdb took over this immuneACCESS table, retaining in-frame rearrangements with V and J assigned. Such tables are incomplete; in checked studies, under half of the missing clones stem from an unresolved V gene, and the remainder is unexplained. V and J calls plus clone size are reproduced from that table; the DNA served to infer D and trimming. This sample holds 95,000 to 120,000 clones; roughly 84% were observed only once. The ten biggest clones cover around 3.4% of the sample.

The V and J genes are TRBV3-1 (or the pseudogene TRBV3-2) and TRBJ2-3, and TRBD2 aligns with 9 junction nucleotides. The source of this sequence is a man in his forties with acute or convalescent COVID-19. The sample was peripheral blood. CDR3 region: CASSQGRGGVTDTQYF. The DNA reads as follows: TGTGCCAGCAGCCAAGGTCGCGGGGGGGTCACAGATACGCAGTATTTT.